Listed here are 9 T cell receptor beta chains from one sample, sequenced in a study of blood T cell repertoires in COVID-19. Sequenced by immunoSEQ multiplex PCR; TCRdb stores in-frame clones only, minus some. The repertoire holds fewer than 200,000 clones, with roughly 79% as singletons. The material sequenced was peripheral blood. Receptors were obtained from an elderly woman with COVID-19, enrolled during active disease.

The chain links TRBV7-2 to TRBJ1-5; maybe TRBD1 (5 bases). The CDR3 consists of 17 residues. V gave up 2 bases and J gave up 6 bases, with 20 bases separating them. Germline CDR1 SGHTA, CDR2 FQGNSA. The chain's CDR3 is CASSLRARVRVSQPQHF. Written as DNA, the CDR3 is TGTGCCAGCAGCTTAAGGGCCAGGGTAAGAGTGAGTCAGCCCCAGCATTTT. The whole variable domain, remainder taken from reference TRBV7-2 and TRBJ1-5, is GAGVSQSPSNKVTEKGKDVELRCDPISGHTALYWYRQSLGQGLEFLIYFQGNSAPDKSGLPSDRFSAERTGGSVSTLTIQRTQQEDSAVYLCASSLRARVRVSQPQHFGDGTRLSIL.

The chain is built from TRBV28 and TRBJ2-1, with D possibly TRBD2 on 6 matching bases. Germline assignment: CDR1 MDHEN and CDR2 SYDVKM. The CDR3 is 16 residues long. Trimming took 3 bases from V and 7 from J, leaving 19 bases between them. CDR3 amino acids: CASSLSAGTSRNEQFF. CDR3 bases: TGTGCCAGCAGTTTGTCGGCGGGAACGTCACGGAATGAGCAGTTCTTC.

The chain combines TRBV5-5 with TRBJ1-5; D is undetermined. CDR3 length: 16 amino acids. The germline gives CDR1 SGHKS, CDR2 YYEKEE (reference sequence). Trimming cost V 0 bases and J 0 bases, with 10 bases left between them. Written as DNA, the CDR3 is TGTGCCAGCAGCTTGGCGGCAGCGTATAGCAATCAGCCCCAGCATTTT. Its translation is CASSLAAAYSNQPQHF.

The V gene is TRBV2, the J gene TRBJ2-5; D gene uncertain. Looked up from germline, CDR1 is SNHLY and CDR2 is FYNNEI. The V end was cut by 6 bases, the J end by 4 bases, with 9 bases between. The CDR3 extends over 12 amino acids. The CDR3 region has the DNA TGTGCCAGCAGAAGTGAGGCAGAGACCCAGTACTTC. It translates to CASRSEAETQYF.

The chain links TRBV9 to TRBJ1-2; 7 positions match TRBD1. Per the germline V gene, CDR1 is SGDLS and CDR2 is YYNGEE. The CDR3 totals 13 residues. The J segment lost 4 bases and the V segment lost 2 bases, leaving 2 bases of the junction unmatched. CDR3 residues: CASSVEGAYGYTF. CDR3 nucleotides: TGTGCCAGCAGCGTCGAGGGGGCCTATGGCTACACCTTC.

The chain has TRBV11-1 and TRBJ2-3; 12 nucleotides line up with TRBD2. The V gene end was trimmed by 4 bases and the J gene end by 2 bases; junction bases not matched to a gene: 4. Per the germline V gene, CDR1 is SGHAT and CDR2 is FQDESV (reference sequence). This CDR3 has 16 amino acids. The CDR3 nucleotides are TGTGCCAGCAGCTCTCTAGCGGGGGGGGACACAGATACGCAGTATTTT. This encodes CASSSLAGGDTDTQYF.

The chain joins TRBV11-3 to TRBJ2-2, with unresolved D. Germline V gene sequence: CDR1 SGHNT, CDR2 YENEEA. The CDR3 is 8 amino acids. The CDR3 DNA reads TGTCCATGGGCAGAGCTGTTTTTT. Translated, it gives CPWAELFF.

The J gene is TRBJ1-2, the V gene TRBV10-3; D may be TRBD1 (6 bases). Trimming took off 5 bases at V and 5 bases at J, with 12 bases between the two ends. This CDR3 contains 13 residues. Germline assignment: CDR1 ENHRY and CDR2 SYGVKD. DNA for the CDR3: TGTGCCATCAGTCTACAGGGAATTTATGGCTACACCTTC. Translating it yields CAISLQGIYGYTF.

V gene TRBV5-1 combines with J gene TRBJ2-7; unclear D gene. The ends were cut back, 1 base at V and 5 bases at J, with 13 bases in the middle. Germline CDR1 and CDR2: SGHRS and YFSETQ. The CDR3 runs to 14 residues. In DNA form, the CDR3 reads TGCGCCAGCAGCTTGCAAGCGTTGATGCACGAGCAGTACTTC. It translates to CASSLQALMHEQYF.